This note documents a single T cell receptor beta chain sequence. Its antigen is currently unknown. The length of the CDR3 is 13 residues. V gave up 0 bases and J gave up 2 bases, with 5 bases separating them. The germline gives CDR1 SGHKS, CDR2 YYEKEE (reference sequence). This sample is part of a study of cytomegalovirus exposure and HLA in healthy donors. Study background: The Caucasian-associated ancestry cluster contained about 80% of the approximately 390 genotyped donors.

Study results and caveats: Among TCR beta chains, those listed as cytomegalovirus-associated numbered over 150. Prior analysis indicated that the majority of TCR beta V segments exhibited productivity approximately 87% or approximately 30% of the time. Researchers had no immune exposure information except CMV serostatus available.

Primers for the PCR totalled 60 Vbeta and 13 Jbeta. Measured with immunoSEQ multiplex PCR; TCRdb has only the in-frame clones, and not every one. Seen in this sample are tens of thousands of clones; the ten most common clones hold over 1%. The sample taken for sequencing was PBMCs. The rearrangement uses TRBV5-5 and TRBJ2-5; D call uncertain. The sequence derives from a man aged 25 to 40 in good health and CMV-seronegative. The CDR3 DNA reads as TGTGCCAGCAGCTTGGTCGGTCAAGAGACCCAGTACTTC. This codes for CASSLVGQETQYF.